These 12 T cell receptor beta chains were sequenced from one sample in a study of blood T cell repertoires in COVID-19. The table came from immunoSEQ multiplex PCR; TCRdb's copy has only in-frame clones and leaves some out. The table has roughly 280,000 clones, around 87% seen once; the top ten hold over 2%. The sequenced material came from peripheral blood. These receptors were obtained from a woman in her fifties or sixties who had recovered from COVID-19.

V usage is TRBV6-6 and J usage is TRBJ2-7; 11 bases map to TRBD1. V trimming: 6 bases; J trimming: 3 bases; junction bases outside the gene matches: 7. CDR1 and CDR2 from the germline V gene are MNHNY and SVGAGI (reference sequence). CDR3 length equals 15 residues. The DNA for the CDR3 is TGTGCCAGCAGCCCGGACAGGGGGCAGTTCTACGAGCAGTACTTC. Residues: CASSPDRGQFYEQYF.

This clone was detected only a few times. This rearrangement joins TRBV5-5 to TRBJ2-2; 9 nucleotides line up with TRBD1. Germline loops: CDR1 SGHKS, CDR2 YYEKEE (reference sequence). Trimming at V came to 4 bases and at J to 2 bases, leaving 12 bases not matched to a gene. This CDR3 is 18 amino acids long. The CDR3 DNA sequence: TGTGCCAGCAGCCTCATTTTCCGGGACAGGGTAAACACCGGGGAGCTGTTTTTT. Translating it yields CASSLIFRDRVNTGELFF. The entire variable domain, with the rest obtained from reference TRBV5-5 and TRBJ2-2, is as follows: DAGVTQSPTHLIKTRGQQVTLRCSPISGHKSVSWYQQVLGQGPQFIFQYYEKEERGRGNFPDRFSARQFPNYSSELNVNALLLGDSALYLCASSLIFRDRVNTGELFFGEGSRLTVL.

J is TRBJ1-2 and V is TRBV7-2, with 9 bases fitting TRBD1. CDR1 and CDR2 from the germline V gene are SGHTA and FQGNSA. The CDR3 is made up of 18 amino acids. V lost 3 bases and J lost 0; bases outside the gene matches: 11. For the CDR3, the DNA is TGTGCCAGCAGCTTTGAGGGACAGGGCCGTGCGACTAACTATGGCTACACCTTC. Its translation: CASSFEGQGRATNYGYTF.

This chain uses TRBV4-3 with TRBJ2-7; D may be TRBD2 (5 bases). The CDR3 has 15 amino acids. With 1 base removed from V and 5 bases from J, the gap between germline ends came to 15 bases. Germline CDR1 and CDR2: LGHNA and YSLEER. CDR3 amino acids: CASSQGFAGFDEQYF. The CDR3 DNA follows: TGCGCCAGCAGCCAAGGATTTGCGGGTTTCGACGAGCAGTACTTC.

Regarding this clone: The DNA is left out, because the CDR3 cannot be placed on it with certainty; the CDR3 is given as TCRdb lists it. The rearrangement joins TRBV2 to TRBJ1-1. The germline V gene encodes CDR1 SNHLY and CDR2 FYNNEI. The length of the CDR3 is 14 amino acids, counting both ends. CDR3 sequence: CASSSSGVYTEAFF.

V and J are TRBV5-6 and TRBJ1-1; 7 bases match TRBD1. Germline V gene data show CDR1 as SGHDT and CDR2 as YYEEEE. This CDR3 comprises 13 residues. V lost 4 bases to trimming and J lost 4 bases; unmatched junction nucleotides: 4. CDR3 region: CASSLTGLTEAFF. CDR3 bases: TGTGCCAGCAGCCTGACAGGGCTCACTGAAGCTTTCTTT.

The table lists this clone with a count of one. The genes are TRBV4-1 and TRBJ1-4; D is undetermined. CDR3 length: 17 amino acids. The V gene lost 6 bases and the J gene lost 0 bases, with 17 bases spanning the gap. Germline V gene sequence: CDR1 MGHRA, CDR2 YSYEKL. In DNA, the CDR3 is TGCGCCAGCAGACACCGTTTCGGAGAGGCAACTAATGAAAAACTGTTTTTT. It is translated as CASRHRFGEATNEKLFF.

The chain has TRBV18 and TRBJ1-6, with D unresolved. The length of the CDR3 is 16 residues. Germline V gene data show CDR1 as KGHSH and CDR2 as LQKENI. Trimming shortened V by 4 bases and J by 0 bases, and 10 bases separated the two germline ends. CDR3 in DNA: TGTGCCAGCTCACGTGAGAGGCCCTCCTATAATTCACCCCTCCACTTT. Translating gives CASSRERPSYNSPLHF.

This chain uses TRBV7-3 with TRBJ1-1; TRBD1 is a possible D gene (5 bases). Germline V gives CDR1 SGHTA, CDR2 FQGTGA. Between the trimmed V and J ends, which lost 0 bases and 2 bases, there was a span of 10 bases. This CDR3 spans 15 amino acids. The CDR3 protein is CASSLTGGFNTEAFF. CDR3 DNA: TGTGCCAGCAGCTTAACGGGGGGATTCAACACTGAAGCTTTCTTT.

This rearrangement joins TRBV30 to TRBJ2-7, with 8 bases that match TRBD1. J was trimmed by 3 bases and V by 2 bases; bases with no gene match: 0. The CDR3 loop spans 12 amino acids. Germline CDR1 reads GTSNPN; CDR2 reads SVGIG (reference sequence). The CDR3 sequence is CAWSTGGYEQYF. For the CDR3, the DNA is TGTGCCTGGAGTACAGGGGGCTACGAGCAGTACTTC.

The CDR3 DNA reads as TGTGCCAGCAGCTCTAAAAGGACTAGCGGGAACACCGGGGAGCTGTTTTTT. This sequence encodes CASSSKRTSGNTGELFF. The V call is TRBV5-6, the J call TRBJ2-2, with 10 bases that match TRBD2. V shed 3 bases, J shed 1 base, and the junction held 6 bases outside the gene matches. The CDR3 is 17 residues long. Germline V gives CDR1 SGHDT, CDR2 YYEEEE.

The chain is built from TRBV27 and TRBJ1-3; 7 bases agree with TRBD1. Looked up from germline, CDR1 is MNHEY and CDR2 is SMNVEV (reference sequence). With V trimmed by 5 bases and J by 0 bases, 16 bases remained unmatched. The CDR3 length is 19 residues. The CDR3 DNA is TGTGCCAGCAGTCCGCGCCTCGCCACAGGGGCATTCTCTGGAAACACCATATATTTT. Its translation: CASSPRLATGAFSGNTIYF.